The next 9 T cell receptor beta chains were all read from a single sample in a study of shared clonotypes between healthy human individuals. Sequenced by immunoSEQ multiplex PCR; TCRdb stores in-frame clones only, minus some. The sample lists a few million clones, about 90% occurring once. The sample comprised naive CD4+ T cells from PBMCs. Subset here: CD45RA+ positively selected. The receptors come from a man aged 18-30 years in good health. Some clones in this sample may be carry-over from other donors' samples.

The chain joins TRBV19 to TRBJ1-2; the D is unclear. Trimming left V 3 bases short and J 2 bases short, with 7 bases between. The germline V gene has CDR1 LNHDA and CDR2 SQIVND (reference sequence). This CDR3 comprises 13 residues. In DNA, the CDR3 is TGTGCCAGTAGTATCAAGGCGAACTATGGCTACACCTTC. Encoded protein: CASSIKANYGYTF.

The chain links TRBV5-1 to TRBJ2-3; D is ambiguous. Germline CDR1 is SGHRS and CDR2 is YFSETQ. This CDR3 contains 15 residues. Trimming stripped 4 bases from V and 1 base from J, with 13 bases between. CDR3 protein: CASSQDPRGTDTQYF. CDR3 sequence (DNA): TGCGCCAGCAGCCAGGACCCGAGAGGCACAGATACGCAGTATTTT. Using reference TRBV5-1 and TRBJ2-3 for the parts outside the CDR3, the full variable domain is KAGVTQTPRYLIKTRGQQVTLSCSPISGHRSVSWYQQTPGQGLQFLFEYFSETQRNKGNFPGRFSGRQFSNSRSEMNVSTLELGDSALYLCASSQDPRGTDTQYFGPGTRLTVL.

V usage is TRBV15 and J usage is TRBJ2-2; 7 nucleotides line up with TRBD1. The trim removed 3 bases at V and 6 bases at J, leaving 7 bases unmatched. This CDR3 comprises 15 residues. The V gene's germline CDR1 is LNHNV and CDR2 YYDKDF (reference sequence). This CDR3 reads CATSSAGGASGELFF. CDR3 sequence (DNA): TGTGCCACCAGCAGTGCAGGGGGTGCTTCCGGGGAGCTGTTTTTT.

CDR3 sequence (DNA): TGTGCCAGCAGCCGACAGGGCAGGAAGGGCTACACCTTC. Amino acids: CASSRQGRKGYTF. This chain links TRBV6-5 with TRBJ1-2; TRBD1 matches 7 bases. With 6 bases clipped from V and 8 bases from J, the junction kept 9 bases outside the gene matches. This CDR3 is built from 13 residues. Germline V gene lookup returns CDR1 MNHEY and CDR2 SVGAGI.

This clone has only a few counts. The DNA of the CDR3 is TGTGCCAGCAGTTTCCTTATTCGGGCCGGGGAGCTGTTTTTT. Translating gives CASSFLIRAGELFF. The rearrangement joins TRBV27 to TRBJ2-2; D gene ambiguous. The V gene's germline CDR1 is MNHEY and CDR2 SMNVEV (reference sequence). The CDR3 covers 14 residues. Trimming left V 3 bases short and J 6 bases short, with 11 bases between.

The chain has TRBV6-5 and TRBJ2-5; D uncertain. Trimming shortened V by 6 bases and J by 3 bases, and 11 bases separated the two germline ends. The CDR3 spans 13 residues. CDR1 MNHEY and CDR2 SVGAGI come from the germline V gene. CDR3 loop: CASSTVLEETQYF. In nucleotides, the CDR3 is TGTGCCAGCAGCACAGTCTTAGAAGAGACCCAGTACTTC.

A word on this clone: Other DNA sequences of this sample code for an identical CDR3. Here the CDR3 reads CASSLVGYEQYF. CDR3 sequence (DNA): TGTGCCAGCAGCTTGGTAGGGTACGAGCAGTACTTC. The chain links TRBV5-6 to TRBJ2-7; D call uncertain. The germline V gene has CDR1 SGHDT and CDR2 YYEEEE. Trimming took off 0 bases at V and 4 bases at J, with 5 bases between the two ends. There are 12 residues in the CDR3.

V gene TRBV6-5 combines with J gene TRBJ2-7; D not resolved. The germline V gene encodes CDR1 MNHEY and CDR2 SVGAGI. This CDR3 has 13 residues. Trimming left V 2 bases short and J 0 bases short, with 5 bases between. Here the CDR3 reads CASSYKVSYEQYF. DNA of the CDR3: TGTGCCAGCAGTTACAAAGTCTCCTACGAGCAGTACTTC.

The rearrangement joins TRBV27 to TRBJ1-5; a weak D match, TRBD1 (6 bases). CDR3 length equals 14 residues. Trimming pared 3 bases from V and 7 bases from J, leaving 13 bases between. From germline, CDR1 is MNHEY and CDR2 SMNVEV (reference sequence). The CDR3 here is CASSFDQGSQPQHF. The CDR3 DNA follows: TGTGCCAGCAGTTTTGACCAGGGGTCCCAGCCCCAGCATTTT.